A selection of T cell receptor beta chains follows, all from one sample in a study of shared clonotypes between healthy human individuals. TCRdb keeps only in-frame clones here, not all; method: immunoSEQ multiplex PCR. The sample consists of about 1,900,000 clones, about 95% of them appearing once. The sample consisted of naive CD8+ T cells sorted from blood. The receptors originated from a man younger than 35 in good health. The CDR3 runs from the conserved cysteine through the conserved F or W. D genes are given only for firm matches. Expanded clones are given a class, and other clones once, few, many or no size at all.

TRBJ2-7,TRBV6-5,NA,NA,TGTGCCAGTGGCGGAGCCACGGGGGAGCAGTACTTC,CASGGATGEQYF
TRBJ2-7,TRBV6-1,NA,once,TGTGCCAGCAGTGATTGGGACGGTACCTACGAGCAGTACTTC,CASSDWDGTYEQYF
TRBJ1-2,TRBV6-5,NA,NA,TGTGCCAGCAGTTACTCGAGATCCGGGTTGAATGGCTACACCTTC,CASSYSRSGLNGYTF
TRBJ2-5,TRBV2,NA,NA,TGTGCCAGCAGTGAGGAACCTGGGAGGGAGACCCAGTACTTC,CASSEEPGRETQYF
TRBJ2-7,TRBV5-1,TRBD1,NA,TGCGCCAGCAGCTTGGGTCAGGGGGTCTACGAGCAGTACTTC,CASSLGQGVYEQYF
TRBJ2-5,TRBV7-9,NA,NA,TGTGCCAGCAGCGCGACCGACAGGGAGACCCAGTACTTC,CASSATDRETQYF
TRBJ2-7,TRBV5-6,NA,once,TGTGCCAGCAGCTCGGGGAACTCCTACGAGCAGTACTTC,CASSSGNSYEQYF
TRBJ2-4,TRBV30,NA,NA,TGTGCCTGGAGTGTAGGGGCTGGGTCCAAAAACATTCAGTACTTC,CAWSVGAGSKNIQYF
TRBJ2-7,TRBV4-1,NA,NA,TGCGCCAGCAGCCAAGAAGCGGAAGTCTACGAGCAGTACTTC,CASSQEAEVYEQYF
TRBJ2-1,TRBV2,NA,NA,TGTGCCAGCAACTTAGCGGTCATCTACAATGAGCAGTTCTTC,CASNLAVIYNEQFF
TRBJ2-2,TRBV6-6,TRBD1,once,TGTGCCAGCAGCACCCCCGACAGGGTTTCTACCGGGGAGCTGTTTTTT,CASSTPDRVSTGELFF
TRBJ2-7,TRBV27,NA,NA,TGTGCCAGCAGTCCTAGAGTGGGCTACGAGCAGTACTTC,CASSPRVGYEQYF
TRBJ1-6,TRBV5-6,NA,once,TGTGCCAGCAGCTTGGGCTGGAGGTATTCACCCCTCCACTTT,CASSLGWRYSPLHF
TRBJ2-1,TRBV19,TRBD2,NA,TGTGCCAGTAGCCTGACTAGCGGGGATTACAATGAGCAGTTCTTC,CASSLTSGDYNEQFF
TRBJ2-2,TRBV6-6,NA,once,TGTGCCAGCAGACAGGGCACCGGGGAGCTGTTTTTT,CASRQGTGELFF
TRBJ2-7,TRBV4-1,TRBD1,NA,TGCGCCAGCAGTCCGGGACAGGGATCCTACGAGCAGTACTTC,CASSPGQGSYEQYF
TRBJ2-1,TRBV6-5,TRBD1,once,TGTGCCAGCAGTGAGACAGGGGTTAATGAGCAGTTCTTC,CASSETGVNEQFF
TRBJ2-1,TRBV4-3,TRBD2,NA,TGCGCCAGCAGCCAAGTTCGAGGACTAGCGACCTACAATGAGCAGTTCTTC,CASSQVRGLATYNEQFF
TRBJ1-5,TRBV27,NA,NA,TGTGCCAGCAGTAACCGCCAGGGCGATCAGCCCCAGCATTTT,CASSNRQGDQPQHF
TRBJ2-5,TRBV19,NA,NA,TGTGCCAGTAGTATAGATTGGGAGACCCAGTACTTC,CASSIDWETQYF
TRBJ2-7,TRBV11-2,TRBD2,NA,TGTGCCAGCAGCCGAGGGACTAGCCCAGGCTACGAGCAGTACTTC,CASSRGTSPGYEQYF
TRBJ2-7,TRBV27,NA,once,TGTGCCAGCAGCCGCTACTACTCCTACGAGCAGTACTTC,CASSRYYSYEQYF
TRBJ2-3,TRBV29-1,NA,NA,TGCAGCGTTAAGCCGAGTGGAGGGGTTGCAGATACGCAGTATTTT,CSVKPSGGVADTQYF
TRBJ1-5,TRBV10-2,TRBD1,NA,TGCGCCAGCAGTGTCACAGGGGACAATCAGCCCCAGCATTTT,CASSVTGDNQPQHF
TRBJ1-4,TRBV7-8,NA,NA,TGTGCCAGCAGCTTCGGGGGGCCCACTAATGAAAAACTGTTTTTT,CASSFGGPTNEKLFF
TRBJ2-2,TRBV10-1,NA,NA,TGCGCCAGCAGTGATTCAGGGTTGGACACCGGGGAGCTGTTTTTT,CASSDSGLDTGELFF
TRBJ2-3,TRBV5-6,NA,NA,TGTGCCAGCAGCTTCGAGATGGACTATTACACAGATACGCAGTATTTT,CASSFEMDYYTDTQYF
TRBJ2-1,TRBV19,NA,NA,TGTGCCAGTAGTAGGGTGCGCGAGGACGGCTACAATGAGCAGTTCTTC,CASSRVREDGYNEQFF
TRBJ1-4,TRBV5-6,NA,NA,TGTGCCAGCAGCTTGGCTGGGGGACCTAATGAAAAACTGTTTTTT,CASSLAGGPNEKLFF
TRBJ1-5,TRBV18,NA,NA,TGTGCCAGCTCACCAGGGAGCAATCAGCCCCAGCATTTT,CASSPGSNQPQHF
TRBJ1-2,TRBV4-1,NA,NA,TGCGCCAGCAGCCCCTCCCCGACGGCAGCTAACTATGGCTACACCTTC,CASSPSPTAANYGYTF
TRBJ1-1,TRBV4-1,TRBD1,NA,TGCGCCAGCAGCCAAGGGACAGGGCTCACTGAAGCTTTCTTT,CASSQGTGLTEAFF
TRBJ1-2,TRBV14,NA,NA,TGTGCCAGCAGCCAAGATCTCGGGCAGAACTATGGCTACACCTTC,CASSQDLGQNYGYTF
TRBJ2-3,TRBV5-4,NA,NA,TGTGCCAGCAGCTTAAGGGGGGGTGTGGTGGATACGCAGTATTTT,CASSLRGGVVDTQYF